This TCR beta chain is from a study of regulatory T cells in long-lasting Graves disease. General study results and limits: Researchers reported studying only peripheral blood, not thyroid tissue.

V was cut by 3 bases and J by 5 bases, with 13 bases left in between. This CDR3 spans 14 amino acids. Per the germline V gene, CDR1 is MNHEY and CDR2 is SMNVEV (reference sequence). Through Arm-PCR of CDR3 regions and iRepertoire HTBI primers, TCR beta libraries were built. TCRdb re-derived calls from the multiplex PCR reads in MiXCR, one entry per CDR3 protein. This sample has around 510,000 distinct CDR3 sequences, with about a fifth found just once. The table lists this clonotype with many counts. No antigen is known for it. Time point reported: persistent/refractory GD, antithyroid drugs over 5 years with positive TRAb. Preparation of the TCR library used RNA extracted from PBMCs.

The gene calls are TRBV27 and TRBJ2-5, with D possibly matching TRBD2 (6 bases). Sequenced here: peripheral blood mononuclear cells (PBMCs), sampled when the disease was refractory, from a patient treated with antithyroid drugs. The clonotype comes from a female donor with Graves disease. The CDR3, as DNA: TGTGCCAGCAGTTTTGGAGGGGTGGGGGAGACCCAGTACTTC. This encodes CASSFGGVGETQYF.